This T cell receptor (beta chain) is from a study of blood T cell repertoires in COVID-19. The overall study: Italy, Spain and the United States were the sources of the convalescent and acute COVID-19 samples. Nucleic acid was either cDNA or gDNA, and it came from T cells, B-cell-depleted T cells, or PBMCs.

Unmatched junction bases numbered 4, after V lost 5 bases and J lost 4 bases. Germline V gene lookup returns CDR1 SGHVS and CDR2 FQNEAQ. This CDR3 is 14 amino acids long. Authors' data handling: It was from reference gene primer amplification that nucleated cell counts were estimated. Clones were read by immunoSEQ multiplex PCR, and TCRdb kept only the in-frame ones, dropping some. The DNA was the basis for D and trimming; V, J and clone size are from that table. Of roughly 230,000 clones listed, approximately 88% are singletons. This chain links TRBV7-8 with TRBJ2-3; 9 bases are shared with TRBD1. This receptor was obtained from a man in his forties with acute or convalescent COVID-19. Sequencing was performed on peripheral blood. The CDR3 is CASSLDRGADTQYF. The DNA for the CDR3 is TGTGCCAGCAGCCTGGACAGGGGTGCAGATACGCAGTATTTT.